The present TCR beta chain was sequenced within a study of shared clonotypes between healthy human individuals. It was CD45RO-negative cells, positively selected for CCR7, that made up naive CD8 cells, with terminally differentiated effector memory CD45RA+ cells excluded. For each subset, genomic DNA was distributed in equal portions over several immunoSEQ plates. The table came from immunoSEQ multiplex PCR; TCRdb's copy has only in-frame clones and leaves some out. The sample lists millions of clones, about 92% occurring once. Between the trimmed V and J ends, which lost 3 bases and 8 bases, there was a span of 13 bases. The CDR3 consists of 13 residues. Looked up from germline, CDR1 is MGHRA and CDR2 is YSYEKL.

The sequenced sample consisted of naive CD8+ T cells from PBMCs. The receptor's source is a man younger than 35 in good health. Some clones in this sample may be carry-over from other donors' samples. V usage is TRBV4-1 and J usage is TRBJ1-1, with D maybe TRBD1 (5 bases). The CDR3 nucleotides are TGCGCCAGCAGCCACACAGGAAAAACCGAAGCTTTCTTT. This translates into CASSHTGKTEAFF.